One sample yielded the 22 T cell receptor beta chains listed below, sequenced in a study of cytomegalovirus exposure and HLA in healthy donors. The PCR was carried out with 60 Vbeta primers and 13 Jbeta primers. Some clones are missing from TCRdb's copy, which holds only in-frame ones; the method was immunoSEQ multiplex PCR. This repertoire shows fewer than 250,000 clones, 82% found once; its top ten account for roughly 6%. Sequenced: PBMCs. These receptors originate from a man aged 40-49 years in good health and CMV-seropositive.

The chain joins TRBV4-1 to TRBJ2-7; 7 bases fit TRBD2. The germline gives CDR1 MGHRA, CDR2 YSYEKL. The CDR3 has 13 residues. With V trimmed by 0 bases and J by 12 bases, 8 bases remained unmatched. CDR3 in amino acids: CASSQDQTSTPYF. CDR3 nucleotides: TGCGCCAGCAGCCAAGATCAGACTAGCACCCCGTACTTC.

Of note for this clone: This sample also contains other DNA sequences that code for the same CDR3. V is TRBV6-5 and J is TRBJ2-5; D might be TRBD1 (6 bases). Trimming took off 0 bases at V and 4 bases at J, with 12 bases between the two ends. Germline values: CDR1 MNHEY, CDR2 SVGAGI. The CDR3 is 15 residues long. CDR3 DNA: TGTGCCAGCAGTTACTCGGCGGGCAGGGGAGAGACCCAGTACTTC. It is translated as CASSYSAGRGETQYF.

This chain links TRBV7-8 with TRBJ1-2; TRBD1 aligns across 9 bases. This CDR3 comprises 15 residues. V was pared by 1 base and J by 8 bases, with 8 bases of the junction left unmatched. The germline CDR1 and CDR2 sequences are SGHVS and FQNEAQ. The CDR3 DNA reads TGTGCCAGCAGCTTAGAGGACAGGGGAAAAGGGGGCTACACCTTC. Its translation is CASSLEDRGKGGYTF.

In its sample, this clone was seen once. The V gene is TRBV6-6, the J gene TRBJ1-1, with 7 bases that match TRBD1. CDR1 is MNHNY and CDR2 is SVGAGI in the germline V gene (reference sequence). The CDR3 loop spans 15 amino acids. V was clipped by 5 bases and J by 1 base; unmatched bases: 7. CDR3 loop: CASSPSGQSNTEAFF. The DNA of the CDR3 is TGTGCCAGCAGTCCTTCGGGACAGTCGAACACTGAAGCTTTCTTT.

The genes are TRBV7-2 and TRBJ1-5, with no clear D. The germline CDR1 and CDR2 sequences are SGHTA and FQGNSA. With 3 bases removed from V and 0 bases from J, the gap between germline ends came to 9 bases. This CDR3 spans 15 amino acids. CDR3 amino acids: CASSFASYSNQPQHF. The CDR3 bases are TGTGCCAGCAGCTTCGCCAGTTATAGCAATCAGCCCCAGCATTTT.

The rearrangement uses TRBV25-1 and TRBJ1-4, with a weak D call TRBD1 (5 bases). The germline V and J ends were trimmed by 3 bases and 1 base, with 15 bases remaining between them. Germline CDR1 MGHDK, CDR2 SYGVNS. The CDR3 sequence is 17 residues long. CDR3 sequence (DNA): TGTGCCAGCAGTGATATGCTGCGGGGGGAAACTAATGAAAAACTGTTTTTT. The encoded protein is CASSDMLRGETNEKLFF. The whole variable domain, remainder taken from reference TRBV25-1 and TRBJ1-4, is EADIYQTPRYLVIGTGKKITLECSQTMGHDKMYWYQQDPGMELHLIHYSYGVNSTEKGDLSSESTVSRIRTEHFPLTLESARPSHTSQYLCASSDMLRGETNEKLFFGSGTQLSVL.

This chain links TRBV11-2 with TRBJ2-2; 10 bases are a match to TRBD1. This CDR3 is built from 15 residues. Germline V CDR1 and CDR2: SGHAT, FQNNGV. J was trimmed by 4 bases and V by 5 bases; bases with no gene match: 4. The CDR3: CASSPDRGRTGELFF. The DNA of the CDR3 is TGTGCCAGCAGCCCAGACAGGGGGCGCACCGGGGAGCTGTTTTTT. The variable domain in full, completed from reference TRBV11-2 and TRBJ2-2, reads EAGVAQSPRYKIIEKRQSVAFWCNPISGHATLYWYQQILGQGPKLLIQFQNNGVVDDSQLPKDRFSAERLKGVDSTLKIQPAKLEDSAVYLCASSPDRGRTGELFFGEGSRLTVL.

The rearrangement links TRBV7-8 to TRBJ2-7, with D tentatively TRBD2 (5 bases). The CDR3 is 14 residues long. Germline V gene sequence: CDR1 SGHVS, CDR2 FQNEAQ. Trimming removed 3 bases at V and 4 bases at J, with 13 bases between. The chain's CDR3 is CASSFFPGEYEQYV. The CDR3 region has the DNA TGTGCCAGCAGCTTTTTTCCCGGGGAATACGAGCAGTACGTC.

The chain couples TRBV5-1 to TRBJ1-4, with D uncertain. Germline CDR1 reads SGHRS; CDR2 reads YFSETQ. Trimming stripped 0 bases from V and 6 bases from J, with 18 bases between. The CDR3 extends over 17 amino acids. CDR3 sequence reads: CASSLAGSYVPYEKLFF. The CDR3 DNA sequence: TGCGCCAGCAGCTTGGCCGGGTCCTACGTGCCATATGAAAAACTGTTTTTT.

The chain links TRBV7-9 to TRBJ2-1, with D possibly TRBD2 on 5 matching bases. Trimming took off 1 base at V and 4 bases at J, with 8 bases between the two ends. Germline V lookup: CDR1 SEHNR, CDR2 FQNEAQ (reference sequence). The length of the CDR3 is 14 residues. CDR3 nucleotide sequence: TGTGCCAGCAGCTTAGAACAGCGGTACAATGAGCAGTTCTTC. Translating gives CASSLEQRYNEQFF.

This clone was observed a single time. The J gene is TRBJ2-2, the V gene TRBV7-8, with 7 positions matching TRBD1. Germline V gene sequence: CDR1 SGHVS, CDR2 FQNEAQ. The CDR3 has 14 amino acids. J gave up 6 bases and V 5 bases, and 6 bases lay outside the gene matches. The CDR3 spells CASSPRDRAGELFF. As DNA, the CDR3 is TGTGCCAGCAGCCCCCGAGACAGGGCCGGGGAGCTGTTTTTT.

This clone was detected only once. V gene TRBV19 combines with J gene TRBJ1-5; D gene ambiguous. The CDR3 consists of 13 residues. The V and J ends lost 1 base and 5 bases respectively, with 6 bases between them. The V gene's germline CDR1 is LNHDA and CDR2 SQIVND (reference sequence). CDR3 nucleotide sequence: TGTGCCAGTAGTATAGCGAGCCATCAGCCCCAGCATTTT. Its protein product is CASSIASHQPQHF.

V usage is TRBV28 and J usage is TRBJ1-5; D might be TRBD1 (5 bases). The ends were cut back, 5 bases at V and 6 bases at J, with 17 bases in the middle. The V gene's germline CDR1 is MDHEN and CDR2 SYDVKM. The CDR3 runs 15 residues. Written as DNA, the CDR3 is TGTGCCAGCAGTCCTAGGGTTGCAGGGATTCAGCCCCAGCATTTT. As protein: CASSPRVAGIQPQHF.

The chain carries TRBV7-9 and TRBJ1-2; D might be TRBD1 (6 bases). Germline CDR1 SEHNR, CDR2 FQNEAQ (reference sequence). This CDR3 has 14 residues. Trimming removed 5 bases at V and 8 bases at J, with 18 bases between. DNA of the CDR3: TGTGCCAGCAGCCGACAGGCTCGGGATGGGGGCTACACCTTC. This gives the protein CASSRQARDGGYTF.

The chain employs TRBV19 and TRBJ1-4, with TRBD1 matching 7 bases. CDR1 and CDR2 (germline): LNHDA, SQIVND (reference sequence). This CDR3 has 13 residues. V dropped 5 bases and J dropped 8; count of bases not matched to a gene: 5. CDR3 loop: CASSDRAGEKLFF. Here the CDR3 DNA reads TGTGCCAGTAGTGACAGGGCGGGGGAAAAACTGTTTTTT.

The chain joins TRBV2 to TRBJ2-7, with TRBD1 matching 10 bases. Per germline, CDR1 SNHLY and CDR2 FYNNEI. V gave up 10 bases and J gave up 6 bases; unmatched junction bases: 12. The CDR3 sequence is 14 residues long. CDR3 coding DNA: TGTGCCACACTCCGGGACAGGGGCATGGCCGAGCAGTACTTC. As protein: CATLRDRGMAEQYF.

This clone was observed once. The chain recombines TRBV18 with TRBJ2-1, with 7 nucleotides matching TRBD2. This CDR3 contains 16 residues. Losses at the gene ends were 2 bases for V and 7 bases for J; bases not matched to a gene: 11. Germline V lookup: CDR1 KGHSH, CDR2 LQKENI. The DNA for the CDR3 is TGTGCCAGCTCACCAGGCCTGGCGGGAGTTTCGAATGAGCAGTTCTTC. Translation gives CASSPGLAGVSNEQFF.

The rearrangement joins TRBV18 to TRBJ1-1, with D possibly TRBD1 on 5 matching bases. The V gene's germline CDR1 is KGHSH and CDR2 LQKENI. This CDR3 comprises 13 residues. V dropped 4 bases and J dropped 8 bases, with 14 bases sitting between them. CDR3 sequence reads: CASSRDRAGEAFF. CDR3 nucleotides: TGTGCCAGCTCACGTGACCGGGCAGGGGAAGCTTTCTTT.

The chain uses TRBV5-1 and TRBJ2-3, with 9 bases fitting TRBD1. The length of the CDR3 is 16 residues. Trimming at V came to 0 bases and at J to 3 bases, leaving 5 bases not matched to a gene. CDR1 is SGHRS and CDR2 is YFSETQ in the germline V gene. The CDR3 sequence is CASSLETGGWTDTQYF. The CDR3 region has the DNA TGCGCCAGCAGCTTGGAGACAGGGGGTTGGACAGATACGCAGTATTTT.

The chain links TRBV7-3 to TRBJ2-3; 7 nucleotides line up with TRBD2. Trimming cost V 0 bases and J 7 bases; bases outside gene matches: 7. Germline V gene data show CDR1 as SGHTA and CDR2 as FQGTGA. CDR3 length equals 15 residues. The DNA for the CDR3 is TGTGCCAGCAGCTTAACGGTGACGGGAGGCCATACGCAGTATTTT. This translates into CASSLTVTGGHTQYF.

The CDR3, as DNA: TGTGCCAGTAGTATGAGACTAGCGTACTCCTACAATGAGCAGTTCTTC. Translation: CASSMRLAYSYNEQFF. The chain uses TRBV19 and TRBJ2-1; 8 nucleotides line up with TRBD2. The V and J ends lost 3 bases and 0 bases, in that order; junction bases with no gene match: 4. Germline V gene sequence: CDR1 LNHDA, CDR2 SQIVND (reference sequence). The CDR3 loop spans 16 amino acids.

V is TRBV6-1 and J is TRBJ2-7; no clear D gene. In germline, CDR1 is MNHNS, CDR2 SASEGT. V was shortened by 7 bases and J by 4 bases, with 17 bases between the two germline ends. The CDR3 extends over 14 amino acids. CDR3 sequence: CASTGGMIPYEQYV. CDR3 DNA sequence: TGTGCCAGCACCGGCGGCATGATCCCTTACGAGCAGTACGTC.